Listed here is a single T cell receptor (beta chain). Its antigen remains unidentified. There are no base qualities to consult, and no much larger clone falls within one base. Peripheral blood and lesional scalp punch biopsies were obtained from patients with alopecia areata. Human scalp biopsies were fixed immediately in PAXgene tissue containers. CDR1 SGHTA and CDR2 FQGNSA were looked up in the germline V gene. The CDR3 holds 15 amino acids from the cysteine to the phenylalanine. The DNA shown is the 45-base CDR3, in frame from base 1. V has 6 bases trimmed and J has 5 bases trimmed; junction bases matching no gene number 8. The library was made by the immunoSEQ multiplex PCR assay. RNA was extracted from all samples and reverse transcribed into cDNA as template for TCR sequencing. SuperScript III was used to make first-strand cDNA, primed with a 2:1 mix of oligo-dT and random hexamers. Amplification bias was assessed with a synthetic immune receptor repertoire, and residual bias was removed computationally. The authors processed their data as follows. Raw reads were preprocessed for error removal, and CDR3 was defined according to IMGT conventions as running from the conserved cysteine to phenylalanine. Clonality was computed as 1 minus the Shannon entropy, with the entropy normalized by log2 of the number of productive unique TCRs. CD4 or CD8 identity of scalp clones was inferred by cross-referencing scalp TCRbeta sequences with sorted blood CD4 and CD8 repertoires. As stored in TCRdb, this immuneACCESS dataset retains in-frame rearrangements with V and J assigned. A fraction of the clones does not appear; measured against another copy, unresolved V genes explain less than half of the discrepancy, and the remainder lacks a known reason. V, J and clone size are taken as reported in that table, and D and trimming were inferred from the DNA itself. The sample records 9,500 to 15,000 clones, roughly 50% of which are singletons. The ten largest account for 10% to 15% of the sample.

This record belongs to a study of CD8+ T cells in alopecia areata (dated by TCRdb to between 2017 and 2018). Regarding the research as a whole: Treated patients were enrolled in an open-label pilot trial of oral tofacitinib at 5 to 10 mg twice daily for moderate-to-severe alopecia areata. Tofacitinib was given for 6 to 18 months, followed by 6 months of follow-up off drug to assess delayed response and recurrence. In both human patients and the C3H/HeJ mouse model, the study applied high-throughput TCRbeta sequencing to look at T cell clonal expansion in alopecia areata. In humans, TCRbeta sequencing was performed on scalp tissue and on sorted CD4+ and CD8+ peripheral blood T cells from healthy controls and from patients with patchy or totalis/universalis alopecia areata. Biopsies were taken from tofacitinib-treated patients at baseline and at 4 and 24 weeks of treatment, and a later scalp biopsy was taken in several of the tofacitinib-treated patients. Clonality in the scalp was compared among normal scalp (n=4), patchy alopecia areata scalp (n=8), and alopecia totalis/universalis scalp (n=8). The RNA source kit depended on sample type: the PAXgene miRNA kit for fixed scalp, the miRNeasy kit for PBMCs, and the RNeasy kit for mouse skin. immunoSEQ multiplex PCR using 35 Vbeta forward primers and 13 Jbeta reverse primers was used to amplify TCRbeta CDR3 regions. Study-wide conclusions, independent of this receptor: Higher clonality and more expanded CD8+ clones were observed in lesional scalp than in normal scalp, particularly in alopecia totalis/universalis, a finding suggestive of antigenic drive. Unlike mouse skin, where gammadelta T cells dominate, normal human skin contains resident alphabeta T cells that get sequenced too, which complicates analysis of the scalp TCR repertoire. TCR sequences shared between patients were less clear than in mice, possibly partly because of HLA diversity in the patient population.

The V gene is TRBV7-2 and the J gene is TRBJ2-2, with 8 bases aligning to TRBD2. The TCR sequence derives from a human donor with alopecia areata. The material sequenced was skin. In nucleotides, the sequence is TGTGCCAGCAGACCAGCGGGAGCGGGGACCGGGGAGCTGTTTTTT. This codes for CASRPAGAGTGELFF.